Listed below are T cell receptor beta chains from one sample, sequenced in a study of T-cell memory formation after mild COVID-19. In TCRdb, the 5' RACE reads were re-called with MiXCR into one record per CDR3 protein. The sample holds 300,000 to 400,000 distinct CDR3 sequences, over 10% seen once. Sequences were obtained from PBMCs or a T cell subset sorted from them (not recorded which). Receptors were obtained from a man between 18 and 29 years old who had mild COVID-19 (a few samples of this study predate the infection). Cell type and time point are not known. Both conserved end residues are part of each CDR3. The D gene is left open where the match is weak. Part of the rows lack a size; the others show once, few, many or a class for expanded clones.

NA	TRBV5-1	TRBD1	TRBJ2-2	TGCGCCAGCAGCTTGGCGGGACAGCCTATTACCGGGGAGCTGTTTTTT	CASSLAGQPITGELFF
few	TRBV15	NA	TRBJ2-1	TGTGCCACCAGGGGTGGGAGCTCCTACAATGAGCAGTTCTTC	CATRGGSSYNEQFF
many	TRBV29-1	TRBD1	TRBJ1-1	TGCAGCGTAGTCCGACAGGGGGACACTGAAGCTTTCTTT	CSVVRQGDTEAFF
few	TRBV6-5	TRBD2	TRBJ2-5	TGTGCCAGCAAAGGACTAGCGGGGGGTGGGACCCAGTACTTC	CASKGLAGGGTQYF
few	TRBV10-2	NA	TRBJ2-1	TGCGCCAGCAGAGACACAGGGATGCCCTACAATGAGCAGTTCTTC	CASRDTGMPYNEQFF
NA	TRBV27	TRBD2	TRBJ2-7	TGTGCCAGCTGGCCGCTAGCGGGGAACTACGAGCAGTACTTC	CASWPLAGNYEQYF
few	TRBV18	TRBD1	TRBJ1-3	TGTGCCAGCTCCCCTGGACAGGTCTCTGGAAACACCATATATTTT	CASSPGQVSGNTIYF
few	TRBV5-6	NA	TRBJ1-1	TGTGCCAGCAGCCCCGAGGACCTGAACACTGAAGCTTTCTTT	CASSPEDLNTEAFF
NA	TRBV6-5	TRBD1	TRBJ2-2	TGTGCCAGCAGTTACAGGGGGCCATCCCCCTCGTCTCTGAACACCGGGGAGCTGTTTTTT	CASSYRGPSPSSLNTGELFF
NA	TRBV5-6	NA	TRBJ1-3	TGTGCCAGCAGCTTGAGGCAGGTGGGCCCTGGAAACACCATATATTTT	CASSLRQVGPGNTIYF
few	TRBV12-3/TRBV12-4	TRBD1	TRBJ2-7	TGTGCCAGCAGTTCCGGACAGGGTTGGTACGAGCAGTACTTC	CASSSGQGWYEQYF
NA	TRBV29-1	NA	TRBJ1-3	TGCAGCGTTGCCGAGTGGGCTAATGGAAACACCATATATTTT	CSVAEWANGNTIYF
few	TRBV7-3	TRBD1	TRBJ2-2	TGTGCCAGCAGCTTGTTAGGGGGCATCGCGAACACCGGGGAGCTGTTTTTT	CASSLLGGIANTGELFF
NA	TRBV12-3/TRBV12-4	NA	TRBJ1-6	TGTGCCAGCAGTTTCCGGGAGCTAAATTCACCCCTCCACTTT	CASSFRELNSPLHF
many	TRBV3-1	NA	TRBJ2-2	TGTGCCAGCAGCCAAGATCAGGGGCTTGGGGAGCTGTTTTTT	CASSQDQGLGELFF
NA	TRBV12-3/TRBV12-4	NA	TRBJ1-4	TGTGCCACAGGAGGGGACAATGAAAAACTGTTTTTT	CATGGDNEKLFF
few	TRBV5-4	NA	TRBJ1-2	TGTGCCAGCAGCGGGACCTTGACAGGAAACCTCTATGGCTACACCTTC	CASSGTLTGNLYGYTF
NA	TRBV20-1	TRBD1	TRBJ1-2	TGCAGTGTTGGACAGGGATGGGACTATGGCTACACCTTC	CSVGQGWDYGYTF
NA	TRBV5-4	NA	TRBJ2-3	TGTGCCAGCAGCGGTTTCGGCGGGGGCGGCACAGATACGCAGTATTTT	CASSGFGGGGTDTQYF
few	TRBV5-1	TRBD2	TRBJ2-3	TGCGCCAGCAACCGAGCGGGGACGGACCGAGATACGCAGTATTTT	CASNRAGTDRDTQYF
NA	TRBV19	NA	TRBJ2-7	TGTGCCAGTAGCAGGAAAGACTCCTACGAGCAGTACTTC	CASSRKDSYEQYF
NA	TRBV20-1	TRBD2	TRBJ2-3	TGCAGTGCTAGAATTAGCGGGGGAGGGACGCAGTATTTT	CSARISGGGTQYF
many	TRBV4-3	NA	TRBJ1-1	TGCGCCAGCAGCCAAGATTCTAGGGTGAACACTGAAGCTTTCTTT	CASSQDSRVNTEAFF
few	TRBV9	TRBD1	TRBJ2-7	TGTGCCAGCAGCGTAGGGACAGGGGATTACGAGCAGTACTTC	CASSVGTGDYEQYF
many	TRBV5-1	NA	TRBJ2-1	TGCGCCAGCAGTCAACGGCGTCCGGGGGGCGACTGGGGGGATGAGCAGTTCTTC	CASSQRRPGGDWGDEQFF
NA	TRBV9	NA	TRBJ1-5	TGTGCCAGCAGCGCAGGGTCAGGTTATCAGCCCCAGCATTTT	CASSAGSGYQPQHF
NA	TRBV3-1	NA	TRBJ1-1	TGTGCCAGCAGCCAAGCAGCCACTGAAGCTTTCTTT	CASSQAATEAFF
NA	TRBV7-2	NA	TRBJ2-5	TGTGCCAGCAGCTTAGGTGGGGGCAAAGAGACCCAGTACTTC	CASSLGGGKETQYF
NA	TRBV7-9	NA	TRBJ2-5	TGTGCCAGCAGGGGGCTGTACCAAGAGACCCAGTACTTC	CASRGLYQETQYF
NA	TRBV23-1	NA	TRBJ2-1	TGCGCCAGCCGATACAATGAGCAGTTCTTC	CASRYNEQFF
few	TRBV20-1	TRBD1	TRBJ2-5	TGCAGTGCTTCTACAGGGGGAGAGACCCAGTACTTC	CSASTGGETQYF
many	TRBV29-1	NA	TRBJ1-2	TGCAGCGTCCGACGAATTGCAGGGTCCTATGGCTACACCTTC	CSVRRIAGSYGYTF
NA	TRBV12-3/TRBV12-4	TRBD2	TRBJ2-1	TGTGCCAGCAGAAGCAGGACTAGCGGGGGGGCCGTTGGTCCCACATGGTACAATGAGCAGTTCTTC	CASRSRTSGGAVGPTWYNEQFF
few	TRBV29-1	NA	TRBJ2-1	TGCAGCGTTGAAGAAGAAGGGCTCGAGCAGTTCTTC	CSVEEEGLEQFF
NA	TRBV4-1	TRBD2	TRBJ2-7	TGCGCCAGCAGCCCCCAACTAGCGGGGGCTGCCTACGAGCAGTACTTC	CASSPQLAGAAYEQYF
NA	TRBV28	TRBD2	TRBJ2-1	TGTGCCAGCAGTAATAGCGGGGGCCCCTACAATGAGCAGTTCTTC	CASSNSGGPYNEQFF
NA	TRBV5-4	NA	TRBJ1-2	TGTGCCAGCAGCTTGGCATTTGGGTCCAGGGGTGGCTACACCTTC	CASSLAFGSRGGYTF